One and the same sample provided the 24 T cell receptor beta chains below, sequenced in a study of neurological immune-mediated disorders. Each CDR3 protein gets one entry after TCRdb re-called the 5' RACE reads with MiXCR. The sample holds roughly 75,000 distinct CDR3 sequences, approximately 2.4% seen once. The sample was PBMCs. These receptor sequences come from a young woman with multiple sclerosis.

The J gene is TRBJ2-7, the V gene TRBV19; the D gene is possibly TRBD1 (5 bases). The V end was cut by 3 bases, the J end by 4 bases, with 10 bases between. Germline V gene lookup returns CDR1 LNHDA and CDR2 SQIVND (reference sequence). The CDR3 is made up of 13 amino acids. CDR3 in amino acids: CASSMGGQYEQYF. As DNA, the CDR3 is TGTGCCAGTAGTATGGGCGGACAATACGAGCAGTACTTC.

This clonotype was picked up many times. This chain links TRBV18 with TRBJ2-7; TRBD2 aligns across 7 bases. Germline values: CDR1 KGHSH, CDR2 LQKENI. CDR3 length: 14 residues. The V gene end was trimmed by 2 bases and the J gene end by 5 bases; junction bases not matched to a gene: 6. The CDR3 coding sequence is TGTGCCAGCTCACCAATCGGGAGGTCTGACGAGCAGTACTTC. Translated: CASSPIGRSDEQYF.

This clonotype was found many times. This chain links TRBV27 with TRBJ2-2; TRBD2 matches 7 bases. Germline V lookup: CDR1 MNHEY, CDR2 SMNVEV (reference sequence). J was trimmed by 1 base and V by 6 bases; bases with no gene match: 2. This CDR3 is built from 14 residues. Here the CDR3 DNA reads TGTGCCAGCAGAGCGGGATGGAACACCGGGGAGCTGTTTTTT. Its protein is CASRAGWNTGELFF.

This clonotype has a count of ten or more. The V gene is TRBV9, the J gene TRBJ2-2; weak D call: TRBD1 (6 bases). The CDR3 has 15 amino acids. Trimming pared 5 bases from V and 1 base from J, leaving 12 bases between. Germline CDR1 is SGDLS and CDR2 is YYNGEE. CDR3 protein: CASRWGQGNTGELFF. As DNA, the CDR3 is TGTGCCAGCAGGTGGGGGCAGGGGAACACCGGGGAGCTGTTTTTT.

This clonotype was recorded a few times. Germline and junction disagree at one end, which may indicate a read error. The V gene is TRBV5-1, the J gene TRBJ1-6; TRBD1 agrees at 9 bases. The germline V gene encodes CDR1 SGHRS and CDR2 YFSETQ. CDR3 length equals 15 residues. The CDR3 reads CASSLGTGGSSHLHF. CDR3 in DNA: TGCGCCAGCAGCTTGGGAACAGGGGGCAGCTCACACCTCCACTTT.

This clonotype was seen many times. The chain couples TRBV5-1 to TRBJ2-3; D is perhaps TRBD1 (8 bases). Trimming shortened V by 0 bases and J by 4 bases, and 18 bases separated the two germline ends. Germline CDR1 reads SGHRS; CDR2 reads YFSETQ. The CDR3 is 17 amino acids. CDR3 DNA: TGCGCCAGCAGCTTGGTTGGACAGGGAGGGTTCTCAGATACGCAGTATTTT. Translating it yields CASSLVGQGGFSDTQYF. The full variable domain, rest sourced from reference TRBV5-1 and TRBJ2-3, is KAGVTQTPRYLIKTRGQQVTLSCSPISGHRSVSWYQQTPGQGLQFLFEYFSETQRNKGNFPGRFSGRQFSNSRSEMNVSTLELGDSALYLCASSLVGQGGFSDTQYFGPGTRLTVL.

The table lists this clonotype with many counts. The chain joins TRBV30 to TRBJ1-2; TRBD1 aligns across 9 bases. The CDR3 is 14 residues long. After removal of 4 bases from V and 4 bases from J, the junction contained 7 bases not matched to a gene. CDR1 and CDR2 (germline): GTSNPN, SVGIG (reference sequence). CDR3 sequence reads: CAWIRTGEIYGYTF. The CDR3 bases are TGTGCCTGGATTAGGACAGGGGAAATCTATGGCTACACCTTC.

This clonotype showed up many times. The chain uses TRBV5-1 and TRBJ2-1; D perhaps matches TRBD2 (6 bases). Germline V gene data show CDR1 as SGHRS and CDR2 as YFSETQ. V was clipped by 4 bases and J by 10 bases, with 18 bases between them. The CDR3 has 14 amino acids. CDR3 region: CASSPAIAEGEQFF. CDR3 in DNA: TGCGCCAGCAGCCCGGCGATAGCGGAGGGGGAGCAGTTCTTC.

This clonotype was recorded at least ten times. V and J are TRBV12-3 or TRBV12-4 and TRBJ2-1, with D perhaps assigned TRBD1 or TRBD2 (6 bases each). The CDR3 is 15 residues long. V lost 4 bases to trimming and J lost 8 bases, with 18 bases between them. The CDR3 reads CASSSEGGSVYEQFF. In DNA, the CDR3 is TGTGCCAGCAGTTCCGAGGGGGGCTCTGTGTATGAGCAGTTCTTC.

This clonotype showed up many times. The J gene is TRBJ2-7, the V gene TRBV4-2; 13 bases agree with TRBD2. Germline V lookup: CDR1 LGHNA, CDR2 YNFKEQ. This CDR3 contains 16 residues. Unmatched junction bases numbered 2, after V lost 2 bases and J lost 1 base. The CDR3 loop is CASSQRTSGGSYEQYF. The CDR3 DNA reads as TGTGCCAGCAGCCAACGGACTAGCGGGGGTTCCTACGAGCAGTACTTC.

This clonotype occurred a few times. Possible read error: a much larger clone is one base away. The chain is built from TRBV7-2 and TRBJ1-5; no reliable D call. The germline V gene encodes CDR1 SGHTA and CDR2 FQGNSA. This CDR3 is 14 amino acids long. CDR3 DNA: TGTGTCAGCAGCACTTCGGCGGTCAATCAGCCCCAGCATTTT. Its translation is CVSSTSAVNQPQHF.

This clonotype was counted ten times or more. CDR3 bases: TGTGCCAGCAGAGGGACAGGGACGAACACCGGGGAGCTGTTTTTT. Residues: CASRGTGTNTGELFF. This chain connects TRBV12-3 or TRBV12-4 to TRBJ2-2; 9 bases fit TRBD1. The CDR3 loop spans 15 amino acids. The junction had 2 bases not matched to a gene; V was cut back by 6 bases and J by 0 bases.

This clonotype showed up many times. J is TRBJ2-7 and V is TRBV11-1; D not certain. This CDR3 contains 13 residues. Germline lookup yields CDR1 SGHAT and CDR2 FQDESV (reference sequence). The V and J ends lost 1 base and 5 bases respectively, with 9 bases between them. The CDR3 nucleotides are TGTGCCAGCAGCTTAGGCGGACGCCACGAGCAGTACTTC. As protein: CASSLGGRHEQYF. Based on the CDR3 plus reference TRBV11-1 and TRBJ2-7, the full variable domain is EAEVAQSPRYKITEKSQAVAFWCDPISGHATLYWYRQILGQGPELLVQFQDESVVDDSQLPKDRFSAERLKGVDSTLKIQPAELGDSAMYLCASSLGGRHEQYFGPGTRLTVT.

The table lists this clonotype with many counts. This sequence joins TRBV28 and TRBJ1-5; D remains ambiguous. This CDR3 has 12 residues. The germline V gene has CDR1 MDHEN and CDR2 SYDVKM. Trimming stripped 8 bases from V and 3 bases from J, with 8 bases between. The CDR3, as DNA: TGTGCCAGCTCCCCGACCAATCAGCCCCAGCATTTT. Protein: CASSPTNQPQHF.

Many counts were recorded for this clonotype. The V gene is TRBV29-1, the J gene TRBJ2-7; 7 bases match TRBD2. V was pared by 8 bases and J by 3 bases, with 10 bases of the junction left unmatched. The CDR3 is 13 amino acids. The germline V gene encodes CDR1 SQVTM and CDR2 ANQGSEA. The CDR3 sequence: CSLGGRQVYEQYF. In DNA form, the CDR3 reads TGCAGCTTGGGAGGGAGGCAGGTCTACGAGCAGTACTTC.

The table lists this clonotype with many counts. The chain couples TRBV4-3 to TRBJ2-3, with TRBD2 matching over 11 bases. CDR1 is LGHNA, CDR2 YSLEER, per germline. Trimming cost V 3 bases and J 0 bases; bases outside gene matches: 5. The CDR3 runs to 17 residues. CDR3 sequence: CASSQSGLADSTDTQYF. The CDR3 nucleotides are TGCGCCAGCAGCCAGTCGGGACTAGCGGATAGCACAGATACGCAGTATTTT.

This clonotype was seen many times. This chain connects TRBV2 to TRBJ1-5, with D possibly being TRBD1 (5 bases). CDR1 and CDR2 from the germline V gene are SNHLY and FYNNEI. This CDR3 is built from 14 residues. Trimming shortened V by 6 bases and J by 1 base, and 10 bases separated the two germline ends. The CDR3 is CASSLGTSNQPQHF. Here the CDR3 DNA reads TGTGCCAGCAGCCTCGGGACCAGCAATCAGCCCCAGCATTTT. The complete variable domain, with remaining parts taken from reference TRBV2 and TRBJ1-5, reads EPEVTQTPSHQVTQMGQEVILRCVPISNHLYFYWYRQILGQKVEFLVSFYNNEISEKSEIFDDQFSVERPDGSNFTLKIRSTKLEDSAMYFCASSLGTSNQPQHFGDGTRLSIL.

This clonotype came up many times. The chain recombines TRBV20-1 with TRBJ1-6, with 12 bases identical to TRBD1. Germline trimming cut 5 bases from V and 9 bases from J; bases unmatched to any gene: 2. Germline assignment: CDR1 DFQATT and CDR2 SNEGSKA (reference sequence). The CDR3 has 13 residues. The CDR3 protein is CSAQGQGASPLHF. As DNA, the CDR3 is TGCAGTGCTCAGGGACAGGGGGCTTCACCCCTCCACTTT.

This clonotype has at least ten counts. V usage is TRBV5-1 and J usage is TRBJ2-1; 9 bases agree with TRBD2. CDR1 SGHRS and CDR2 YFSETQ come from the germline V gene. The CDR3 has 19 amino acids. Trimming cost V 0 bases and J 8 bases; bases outside gene matches: 18. The CDR3 sequence is CASSLGRPRRLADKDEQFF. CDR3 sequence (DNA): TGCGCCAGCAGCTTGGGACGACCCCGACGACTAGCGGATAAGGATGAGCAGTTCTTC.

This clonotype was observed at least ten times. The rearrangement joins TRBV20-1 to TRBJ2-1, with D perhaps TRBD2 (5 bases). In germline, CDR1 is DFQATT, CDR2 SNEGSKA (reference sequence). The CDR3 has 13 residues. V was cut by 3 bases and J by 6 bases, with 12 bases left in between. CDR3 bases: TGCAGTGCTAGTGAGGGTTATGGCAATGAGCAGTTCTTC. Translation gives CSASEGYGNEQFF.

In its sample, this clonotype was seen many times. The chain uses TRBV7-8 and TRBJ2-3; a weak D match, TRBD2 (5 bases). The germline CDR1 and CDR2 sequences are SGHVS and FQNEAQ. Trimming left V 5 bases short and J 6 bases short, with 24 bases between. The length of the CDR3 is 17 residues. CDR3 in DNA: TGTGCCAGCAGCCAGGTCCCCGGAGTGTTGCGGACTGATACGCAGTATTTT. Its protein product is CASSQVPGVLRTDTQYF.

This clonotype was seen only a few times. This rearrangement joins TRBV7-6 to TRBJ2-1; D call uncertain. The CDR3 contains 15 residues. The ends were cut back, 4 bases at V and 0 bases at J, with 10 bases in the middle. CDR1 and CDR2 from the germline V gene are SGHVS and FNYEAQ. As DNA, the CDR3 is TGTGCCAGCAGCTCAAGCGCTAGCTCCTACAATGAGCAGTTCTTC. It is translated as CASSSSASSYNEQFF.

Ten or more counts support this clonotype. The V and J genes are TRBV3-1 and TRBJ2-5; D is perhaps TRBD2 (6 bases). The CDR3 is made up of 13 amino acids. CDR1 is LGHDT, CDR2 YNNKEL, per germline (reference sequence). V shed 3 bases and J shed 4 bases, with 9 bases lying between them. Written as DNA, the CDR3 is TGTGCCAGCAGCCAGGGACTTTTAGAGACCCAGTACTTC. Translating it yields CASSQGLLETQYF.

At least ten counts were recorded for this clonotype. The genes are TRBV20-1 and TRBJ1-2; TRBD1 agrees at 7 bases. There are 12 residues in the CDR3. V lost 3 bases, J lost 4 bases, and 2 bases stayed unmatched. CDR1 and CDR2 (germline): DFQATT, SNEGSKA (reference sequence). CDR3 DNA sequence: TGCAGTGCTAGGGGGACAGCCTATGGCTACACCTTC. Its translation: CSARGTAYGYTF.